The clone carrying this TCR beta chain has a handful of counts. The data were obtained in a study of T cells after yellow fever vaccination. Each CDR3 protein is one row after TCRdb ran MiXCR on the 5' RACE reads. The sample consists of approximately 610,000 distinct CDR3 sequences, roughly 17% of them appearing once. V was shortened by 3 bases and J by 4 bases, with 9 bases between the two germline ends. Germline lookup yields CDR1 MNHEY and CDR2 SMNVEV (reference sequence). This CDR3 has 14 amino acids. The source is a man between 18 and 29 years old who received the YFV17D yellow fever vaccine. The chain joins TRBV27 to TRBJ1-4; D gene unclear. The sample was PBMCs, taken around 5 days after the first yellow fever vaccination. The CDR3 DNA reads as TGTGCCAGCAGTTTGGCAGGCCTTAATGAAAAACTGTTTTTT. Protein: CASSLAGLNEKLFF.